A single T cell receptor beta chain is shown here with its context. V was shortened by 0 bases and J by 0 bases, with 10 bases between the two germline ends. This CDR3 comprises 15 residues. The germline CDR1 and CDR2 sequences are SGHRS and YFSETQ. This entry belongs to a study of T cells in Graves' hyperthyroidism and ophthalmopathy. Study summary: Blood from the periphery was taken at initial diagnosis, before any treatment.

There were TCR beta CDR3 regions amplified from RNA transcripts. The study used the HTBI primer set for a first-round RT-PCR of the TCR CDR3. TCRdb recomputed calls from the multiplex PCR reads with MiXCR, one row per CDR3 protein. The sample lists about 400,000 distinct CDR3 sequences, under 15% occurring once. Subjects aged 18 to 65 presented with newly diagnosed hyperthyroidism of less than 2 months' duration. Patients showing uncontrolled infection, other autoimmune disease, pregnancy or lactation were ineligible. Sequencing input: blood. The rearrangement uses TRBV5-1 and TRBJ2-7, with D hard to call. The TCR comes from a woman in her 30s with Graves' hyperthyroidism. For the CDR3, the DNA is TGCGCCAGCAGCTTGGGTGAATCGAGCTCCTACGAGCAGTACTTC. This codes for CASSLGESSSYEQYF.